This passage covers 17 T cell receptor beta chains from one sample sequenced in a study of T and B cells in COVID-19 patients. Each TRB amplification used 250-500 ng of genomic DNA from blood. BIOMED2 TRB-A/B primer pools were used in multiplex TRB PCR. TCRdb re-called the multiplex PCR reads through MiXCR, storing one row per CDR3 protein. The table records 8,300 or so distinct CDR3 sequences, 26% of them present only once. The sequencing input was blood. These receptors originate from a human donor with active COVID-19.

The CDR3 sequence is CSAPLLDSLSFYEQYF. The CDR3 DNA reads as TGCAGTGCTCCCTTGCTCGACAGCTTATCCTTCTACGAGCAGTACTTC. The V gene is TRBV20-1, the J gene TRBJ2-7; D possibly corresponds to TRBD1 (5 bases). CDR1 and CDR2 (germline): DFQATT, SNEGSKA (reference sequence). The CDR3 runs to 16 residues. V dropped 5 bases and J dropped 3 bases, with 23 bases sitting between them.

This clonotype ranks as medium-sized. The chain uses TRBV12-3 or TRBV12-4 and TRBJ2-3; D not resolved. V lost 3 bases to trimming and J lost 0 bases, with 7 bases between them. This CDR3 has 14 amino acids. This CDR3 is CASSLMTSTDTQYF. The CDR3 DNA sequence: TGTGCCAGCAGTTTGATGACTAGCACAGATACGCAGTATTTT.

In its sample, this clonotype was seen a few times. This chain connects TRBV13 to TRBJ2-7, with D possibly matching TRBD1 (5 bases). V was trimmed by 0 bases and J by 1 base, leaving 22 bases between them. CDR1 PRHDT and CDR2 FYEKMQ come from the germline V gene (reference sequence). This CDR3 spans 19 amino acids. Here the CDR3 DNA reads TGTGCCAGCAGCTTAGGCAGGGAAACCGGCACCCACCCGTCCTACGAGCAGTACTTC. Amino acids: CASSLGRETGTHPSYEQYF.

V usage is TRBV12-3 or TRBV12-4 and J usage is TRBJ1-3; D gene unclear. CDR3 length: 19 residues. Between the trimmed V and J ends, which lost 3 bases and 0 bases, there was a span of 21 bases. The CDR3 DNA sequence: TGTGCCAGCAGTTTTGGGGTCACGGGGTGGGTAGTCTCTGGAAACACCATATATTTT. Amino acids: CASSFGVTGWVVSGNTIYF.

In its sample, this clonotype is medium-sized. The rearrangement links TRBV27 to TRBJ2-3, with TRBD2 matching 8 bases. V dropped 2 bases and J dropped 2; count of bases not matched to a gene: 6. This CDR3 comprises 16 residues. Germline CDR1 is MNHEY and CDR2 is SMNVEV (reference sequence). The CDR3 bases are TGTGCCAGCAGTTTAGGCGGGAGGACACTCACAGATACGCAGTATTTT. Its translation is CASSLGGRTLTDTQYF.

The J gene is TRBJ1-1, the V gene TRBV30; TRBD1 matches 11 bases. The V segment lost 4 bases and the J segment 0 bases; nucleotides outside the gene matches: 13. Germline V gives CDR1 GTSNPN, CDR2 SVGIG (reference sequence). The CDR3 length is 18 residues. This CDR3 reads CAWKGVGGTGGLNTEAFF. The CDR3 DNA follows: TGTGCCTGGAAAGGGGTTGGCGGGACAGGGGGGTTGAACACTGAAGCTTTCTTT.

The DNA of the CDR3 is TGTGCCAGCACCTGGGGGAGCGGGGACTACGAGCAGTACTTC. Translation: CASTWGSGDYEQYF. The V call is TRBV6-1, the J call TRBJ2-7; 7 bases are a match to TRBD2. This CDR3 region has 14 residues. With V trimmed by 7 bases and J by 3 bases, 9 bases remained unmatched. Germline V gene data show CDR1 as MNHNS and CDR2 as SASEGT.

By sample share, this clonotype is medium-sized. The chain carries TRBV19 and TRBJ2-7; 8 positions agree with TRBD2. Per the germline V gene, CDR1 is LNHDA and CDR2 is SQIVND (reference sequence). The V gene end was trimmed by 9 bases and the J gene end by 9 bases; junction bases not matched to a gene: 19. The CDR3 consists of 15 residues. CDR3 sequence reads: CASSKEAGATSVQYF. The DNA for the CDR3 is TGTGCCAGCTCTAAGGAAGCGGGGGCAACTTCTGTGCAGTACTTC.

This clonotype is labeled medium-sized (0.01 to 0.1%). The genes are TRBV15 and TRBJ2-3; D may correspond to TRBD1 or TRBD2 (5 bases each). Germline V lookup: CDR1 LNHNV, CDR2 YYDKDF (reference sequence). Trimming stripped 1 base from V and 1 base from J, with 12 bases between. The CDR3 has 16 amino acids. The CDR3 loop is CATSRGRRGGTDTQYF. CDR3 nucleotides: TGTGCCACCAGCAGAGGCAGGCGAGGGGGCACAGATACGCAGTATTTT.

This clonotype is medium-sized by share. The CDR3 region is CASSYGVGFFTGANVLTF. The CDR3 coding sequence is TGTGCCAGCAGTTACGGCGTGGGGTTTTTTACCGGGGCCAACGTCCTGACTTTC. The chain has TRBV6-5 and TRBJ2-6, with D unresolved. This CDR3 has 18 residues. In germline, CDR1 is MNHEY, CDR2 SVGAGI. V lost 2 bases and J 4 bases, leaving 18 bases between the germline ends.

This clonotype was counted a few times. The chain is built from TRBV11-2 and TRBJ1-2; 7 positions agree with TRBD1. There are 15 residues in the CDR3. V dropped 5 bases and J dropped 6; count of bases not matched to a gene: 12. CDR1 and CDR2 from the germline V gene are SGHAT and FQNNGV. The CDR3 sequence is CASSPIRQGGDGYTF. The DNA of the CDR3 is TGTGCCAGCAGCCCGATAAGACAGGGTGGCGATGGCTACACCTTC.

The V and J genes are TRBV6-2 or TRBV6-3 and TRBJ1-5; no definite D call. Per the germline V gene, CDR1 is MNHEY and CDR2 is SVGEGT. The CDR3 sequence is 13 residues long. V was cut by 4 bases and J by 6 bases, with 10 bases left in between. In DNA, the CDR3 is TGTGCCAGCAGTTCGCAAGAAGCTCAGCCCCAGCATTTT. Translated: CASSSQEAQPQHF.

This clonotype is classed as medium-sized. The chain employs TRBV19 and TRBJ1-5; 7 bases are shared with TRBD1. Germline CDR1 LNHDA, CDR2 SQIVND (reference sequence). J gave up 2 bases and V 6 bases, and 4 bases lay outside the gene matches. The CDR3 spans 14 residues. The CDR3 here is CASRGGLGNQPQHF. CDR3 DNA sequence: TGTGCCAGTAGAGGGGGCTTGGGCAATCAGCCCCAGCATTTT.

This clonotype is labeled as medium-sized (0.01 to 0.1%). The rearrangement links TRBV12-3 or TRBV12-4 to TRBJ2-3; D is undetermined. The germline V and J ends were trimmed by 5 bases and 0 bases, with 6 bases remaining between them. The CDR3 is 13 residues long. This chain's CDR3 is CASSRHSTDTQYF. CDR3 nucleotide sequence: TGTGCCAGCAGTAGACACAGCACAGATACGCAGTATTTT.

V gene TRBV6-6 combines with J gene TRBJ1-2, with 11 bases lining up with TRBD1. CDR3 length: 15 residues. Germline CDR1 is MNHNY and CDR2 is SVGAGI (reference sequence). The V segment lost 7 bases and the J segment 3 bases; nucleotides outside the gene matches: 7. The DNA of the CDR3 is TGTGCCAGCAAGGACAGGGGGCGCGAACACTATGGCTACACCTTC. Translation gives CASKDRGREHYGYTF.

By share of the sample, this clonotype is medium-sized. V gene TRBV27 combines with J gene TRBJ2-2; D possibly uses TRBD1 or TRBD2 (5 bases each). The germline gives CDR1 MNHEY, CDR2 SMNVEV (reference sequence). The CDR3 length is 15 residues. V was pared by 2 bases and J by 2 bases, with 9 bases between. This CDR3 reads CASSLRGYNTGELFF. CDR3 coding DNA: TGTGCCAGCAGTTTACGGGGCTATAACACCGGGGAGCTGTTTTTT.

The chain couples TRBV6-2 or TRBV6-3 to TRBJ1-5; the D is unclear. The CDR3 has 11 residues. V shed 8 bases and J shed 6 bases, with 8 bases lying between them. Germline CDR1 is MNHEY and CDR2 is SVGEGT. CDR3 coding DNA: TGTGCCAGCGGCAAATTTCAGCCCCAGCATTTT. It codes for CASGKFQPQHF.